This T cell receptor beta chain was sequenced for a study of graft-versus-host responses after intestinal transplantation. Study at large: Among the recipients, all got anti-thymocyte globulin induction and then tacrolimus and steroids for approximately 3 years.

Clones were read by immunoSEQ multiplex PCR, and TCRdb kept only the in-frame ones, dropping some. This table holds around 23,000 clones, around 94% found once. V was clipped by 4 bases and J by 6 bases, with 10 bases between them. The CDR3 extends over 12 amino acids. CDR1 and CDR2 (germline): SGHTA, FQGNSA. This clonotype was sampled from a human patient who received an intestinal transplant, so some T cells may come from the graft donor. V is TRBV7-2 and J is TRBJ2-7; D is ambiguous. Material: PBMCs, obtained just over 29 days after intestinal transplant. The CDR3 DNA sequence: TGTGCCAGCAGCTCTTTGGGTCGCGAGCAGTACTTC. Its translation is CASSSLGREQYF.